The source of this T cell receptor (beta chain) is a study of long-term antiretroviral therapy in people with HIV. The CDR3 has 18 residues. V was pared by 5 bases and J by 2 bases, with 9 bases of the junction left unmatched. Germline CDR1 reads SGHTA; CDR2 reads FQGTGA. With respect to this clone: Antigen unknown.

immunoSEQ v3.0 was run at survey level. The assay was immunoSEQ multiplex PCR, and TCRdb's table has in-frame clones only and misses some. The data contain some 23,000 clones, about 77% of them seen just once; the ten biggest clones take up about 5.3%. Overall study findings and caveats: Dominating the repertoire at all time points were the clones that expanded before ART.

Here the sequenced sample was unsorted PBMCs, taken 0.5 years after starting antiretroviral therapy. The chain couples TRBV7-3 to TRBJ2-3; TRBD2 agrees at 14 bases. The TCR sequence derives from a woman aged 40 to 55 with HIV. The CDR3 DNA reads as TGTGCCAGCAGCCCCCGGACTAGCGGGGGGTTGGACACAGATACGCAGTATTTT. It specifies CASSPRTSGGLDTDTQYF. Drawing the rest from reference TRBV7-3 and TRBJ2-3, the complete variable domain is GAGVSQTPSNKVTEKGKYVELRCDPISGHTALYWYRQSLGQGPEFLIYFQGTGAADDSGLPNDRFFAVRPEGSVSTLKIQRTERGDSAVYLCASSPRTSGGLDTDTQYFGPGTRLTVL.